The clone carrying this T cell receptor (beta chain) showed up just a few times. The germline gene is not matched at one end of the junction; a read error may be the cause. The entry originates in a study of T cells in Graves' hyperthyroidism and ophthalmopathy. Germline V lookup: CDR1 SNHLY, CDR2 FYNNEI. CDR3 size: 17 residues. Amplification yielded TCR beta CDR3 regions, with RNA transcripts as the source. First-round RT-PCR of the TCR CDR3 relied on the HTBI primer set. TCRdb recomputed calls from the multiplex PCR reads with MiXCR, one row per CDR3 protein. This sample has about 500,000 distinct CDR3 sequences, with roughly 45% found just once.

This sequence originates from an adult woman with Graves' disease, either hyperthyroidism or ophthalmopathy (not recorded which). The specimen sequenced was peripheral blood or thyroid tissue (not recorded which). The rearrangement joins TRBV2 to TRBJ2-7; TRBD2 matches 7 bases. The CDR3 nucleotides are TGCGCCAGCAGCCAAAGCCCACTGCGGGGGAAGTCCTACGAGCAGTACTTC. It translates to CASSQSPLRGKSYEQYF. The variable domain in full, completed from reference TRBV2 and TRBJ2-7, reads EPEVTQTPSHQVTQMGQEVILRCVPISNHLYFYWYRQILGQKVEFLVSFYNNEISEKSEIFDDQFSVERPDGSNFTLKIRSTKLEDSAMYFCASSQSPLRGKSYEQYFGPGTRLTVT.